The clone carrying this T cell receptor beta chain occurred once. What it recognizes is unknown. The sample belongs to a study of blood T cells in healthy people across ages. Study summary: Capture by template switching was about one barcoded beta molecule per two T cells.

Approximately 9 milliliters of peripheral blood were drawn from each donor into EDTA-treated tubes. The CDR3 length is 15 residues. CDR1 is SQVTM and CDR2 is ANQGSEA in the germline V gene. After removal of 4 bases from V and 3 bases from J, the junction contained 7 bases not matched to a gene. Findings and caveats of the study: Conclusively comparing naive with antigen-experienced cells was impossible with unsorted PBMCs.

A J-beta primer mix and a sample-barcoded 5' primer were used in a second PCR of about 7 to 12 cycles. From each sample, at least 2.5 million paired-end reads containing CDR3 were obtained. TCRdb passed the 5' RACE reads through MiXCR, listing each CDR3 protein once. The sample shows about 780,000 distinct CDR3 sequences, 46% of them seen only once. The receptor was isolated from a man at least 80 years old in good health. Sequencing was performed on blood. This sequence joins TRBV29-1 and TRBJ2-3, with 10 bases fitting TRBD1. CDR3 loop: CSVAETGGATDTQYF. The DNA for the CDR3 is TGCAGCGTTGCAGAGACAGGGGGCGCAACAGATACGCAGTATTTT.